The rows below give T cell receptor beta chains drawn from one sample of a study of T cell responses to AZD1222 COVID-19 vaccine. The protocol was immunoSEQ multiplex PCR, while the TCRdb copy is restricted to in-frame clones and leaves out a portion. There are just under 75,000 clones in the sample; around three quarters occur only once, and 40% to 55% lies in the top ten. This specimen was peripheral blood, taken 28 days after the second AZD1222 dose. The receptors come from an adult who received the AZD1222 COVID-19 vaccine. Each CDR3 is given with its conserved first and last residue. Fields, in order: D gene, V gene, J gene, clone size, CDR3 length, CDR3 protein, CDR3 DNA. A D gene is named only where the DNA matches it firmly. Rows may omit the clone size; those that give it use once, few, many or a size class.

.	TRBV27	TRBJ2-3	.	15	CASSRAGAFTDTQYF	TGTGCCAGCAGTCGGGCGGGCGCCTTCACAGATACGCAGTATTTT
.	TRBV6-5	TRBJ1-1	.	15	CASSYSSDRFTEAFF	TGTGCCAGCAGTTACTCCTCGGACAGATTCACTGAAGCTTTCTTT
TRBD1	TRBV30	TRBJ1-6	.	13	CAWSGQGGSPLHF	TGTGCCTGGAGCGGACAGGGAGGTTCACCCCTCCACTTT
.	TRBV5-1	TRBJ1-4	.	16	CASSLGILDSNEKLFF	TGCGCCAGCAGCTTGGGGATCTTGGACAGCAATGAAAAACTGTTTTTT
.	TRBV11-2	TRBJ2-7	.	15	CASSPLLGDRPEQYF	TGTGCCAGCAGCCCCCTTCTAGGGGATAGACCCGAGCAGTACTTC
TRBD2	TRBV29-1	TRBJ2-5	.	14	CSAARTSGRETQYF	TGCAGCGCCGCACGAACTAGCGGGAGGGAGACCCAGTACTTC
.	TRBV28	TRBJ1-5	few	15	CASSLGLSSNQPQHF	TGTGCCAGCAGTTTAGGGCTCTCTAGCAATCAGCCCCAGCATTTT
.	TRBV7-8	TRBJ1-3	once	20	CASSLSRQIGYPVSGNTIYF	TGTGCCAGCAGCTTATCTCGGCAGATTGGGTACCCCGTCTCTGGAAACACCATATATTTT
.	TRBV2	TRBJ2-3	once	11	CASTGDFTQYF	TGTGCCAGCACCGGAGACTTTACGCAGTATTTT
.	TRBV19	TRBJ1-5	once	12	CASHAQGQPQHF	TGTGCCAGTCACGCGCAGGGTCAGCCCCAGCATTTT
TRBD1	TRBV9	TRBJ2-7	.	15	CASSEGGTGSYEQYF	TGTGCCAGCAGCGAGGGGGGGACAGGGTCTTACGAGCAGTACTTC
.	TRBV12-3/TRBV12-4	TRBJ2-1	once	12	CASTEADNEQFF	TGTGCCAGCACGGAGGCCGACAATGAGCAGTTCTTC
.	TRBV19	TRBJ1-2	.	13	CASSPQDSLHYTF	TGTGCCAGTAGTCCCCAGGACAGCCTTCACTACACCTTC
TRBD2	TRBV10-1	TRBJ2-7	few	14	CASTKTSGKYEQYF	TGCGCCAGCACTAAGACTAGCGGAAAATACGAGCAGTACTTC
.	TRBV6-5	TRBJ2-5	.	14	CASTRGGRGETQYF	TGTGCCAGCACCAGGGGGGGTCGAGGAGAGACCCAGTACTTC
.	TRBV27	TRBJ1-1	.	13	CASSRHMNTEAFF	TGTGCCAGCAGCCGACACATGAACACTGAAGCTTTCTTT
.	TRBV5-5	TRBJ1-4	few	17	CASSLEGPLFPGEKLFF	TGTGCCAGCAGCTTGGAAGGGCCCCTCTTCCCGGGTGAAAAACTGTTTTTT
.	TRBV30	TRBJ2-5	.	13	CAWGRDLQETQYF	TGTGCCTGGGGGCGGGACCTACAAGAGACCCAGTACTTC
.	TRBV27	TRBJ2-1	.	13	CASSFAAYNEQFF	TGTGCCAGCAGTTTTGCAGCCTACAATGAGCAGTTCTTC
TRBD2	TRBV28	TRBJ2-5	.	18	CASSLKGYASGVQETQYF	TGTGCCAGCAGTTTAAAAGGTTATGCTAGCGGGGTACAAGAGACCCAGTACTTC
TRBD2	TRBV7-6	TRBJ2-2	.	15	CASSLGLAGTGELFF	TGTGCCAGCAGCCTCGGACTAGCGGGGACCGGGGAGCTGTTTTTT
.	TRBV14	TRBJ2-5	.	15	CASSRLQGGGETQYF	TGTGCCAGCAGCCGCCTGCAGGGGGGCGGAGAGACCCAGTACTTC
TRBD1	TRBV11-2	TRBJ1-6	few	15	CASSAWTGGNSPLHF	TGTGCCAGCAGCGCCTGGACAGGGGGTAATTCACCCCTCCACTTT
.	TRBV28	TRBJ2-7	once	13	CASSLGGPYEQYF	TGTGCCAGCAGTTTGGGAGGCCCCTACGAGCAGTACTTC
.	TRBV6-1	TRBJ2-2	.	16	CASSENSLRRTGELFF	TGTGCCAGCAGTGAAAACTCCCTAAGGCGGACCGGGGAGCTGTTTTTT
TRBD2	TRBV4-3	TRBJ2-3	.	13	CASSPSVAGAQYF	TGCGCCAGCAGCCCGTCGGTGGCGGGAGCGCAGTATTTT
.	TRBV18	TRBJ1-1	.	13	CASSPDGNTEAFF	TGTGCCAGCTCACCAGACGGGAACACTGAAGCTTTCTTT
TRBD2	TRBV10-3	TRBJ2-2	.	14	CAIRDYSNTGELFF	TGTGCCATCCGGGACTACTCTAACACCGGGGAGCTGTTTTTT
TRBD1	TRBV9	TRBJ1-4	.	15	CASSVADRGNEKLFF	TGTGCCAGCAGCGTCGCCGACAGGGGAAATGAAAAACTGTTTTTT
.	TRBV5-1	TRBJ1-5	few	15	CASSLQGLSNQPQHF	TGCGCCAGCAGCTTGCAGGGGTTAAGCAATCAGCCCCAGCATTTT
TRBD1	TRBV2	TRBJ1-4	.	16	CASIGPGQGRVGKLFF	TGTGCCAGCATCGGACCAGGACAGGGAAGGGTCGGAAAACTGTTTTTT
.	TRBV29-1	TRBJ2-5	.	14	CSVEDHRFQETQYF	TGCAGCGTTGAAGATCATAGGTTCCAAGAGACCCAGTACTTC
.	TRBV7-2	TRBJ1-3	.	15	CASSSQGTSGNTIYF	TGTGCCAGCAGCTCGCAAGGGACTTCTGGAAACACCATATATTTT
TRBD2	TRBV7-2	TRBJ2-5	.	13	CASSRGDQETQYF	TGTGCCAGCTCCCGGGGGGACCAAGAGACCCAGTACTTC
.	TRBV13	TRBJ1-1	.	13	CASSFAGVREAFF	TGTGCCAGCAGCTTCGCGGGCGTCCGGGAAGCTTTCTTT
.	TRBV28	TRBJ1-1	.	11	CASRDVTEAFF	TGTGCCAGCAGGGACGTTACTGAAGCTTTCTTT
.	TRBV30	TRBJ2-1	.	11	CAWSVGLEQFF	TGTGCCTGGAGTGTAGGCCTTGAGCAGTTCTTC
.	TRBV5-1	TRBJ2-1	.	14	CASSFNGDGPPEFF	TGCGCCAGCAGCTTCAACGGCGACGGTCCTCCCGAGTTCTTC
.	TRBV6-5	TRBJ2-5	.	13	CASRGLALETQYF	TGTGCCAGCAGAGGACTCGCTTTAGAGACCCAGTACTTC
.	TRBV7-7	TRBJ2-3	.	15	CASSLGSDSTDTQYF	TGTGCCAGCAGCTTAGGTTCAGACAGCACAGATACGCAGTATTTT
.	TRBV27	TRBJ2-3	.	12	CASSFTGPAQYF	TGTGCCAGCAGTTTCACGGGACCTGCGCAGTATTTT
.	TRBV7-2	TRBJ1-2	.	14	CASSPSRANYGYTF	TGTGCCAGCAGCCCCTCTAGGGCTAACTATGGCTACACCTTC
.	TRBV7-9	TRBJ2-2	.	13	CASSLHGFGELFF	TGTGCCAGCAGCTTACACGGCTTCGGGGAGCTGTTTTTT
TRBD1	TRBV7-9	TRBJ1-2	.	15	CASVQGDSGNYGYTF	TGTGCCAGCGTTCAAGGGGACAGTGGGAACTATGGCTACACCTTC
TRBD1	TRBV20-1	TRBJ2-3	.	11	CSVTGQDTQYF	TGCAGTGTGACAGGGCAAGATACGCAGTATTTT
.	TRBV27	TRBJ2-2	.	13	CASTGLNTGELFF	TGTGCCAGCACAGGGCTAAACACCGGGGAGCTGTTTTTT
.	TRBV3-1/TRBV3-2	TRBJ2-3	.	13	CASSFTEMATQYF	TGTGCCAGTAGTTTCACGGAGATGGCTACGCAGTATTTT
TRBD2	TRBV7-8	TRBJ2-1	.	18	CASSLSFGLAGGLGEQFF	TGTGCCAGCAGCTTAAGTTTTGGGCTAGCGGGAGGTTTAGGTGAGCAGTTCTTC
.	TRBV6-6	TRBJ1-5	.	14	CASSFDRYNQPQHF	TGTGCCAGCAGTTTTGACAGGTATAATCAGCCCCAGCATTTT
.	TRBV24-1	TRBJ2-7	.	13	CATSDEISYEQYF	TGTGCCACCAGTGATGAGATCTCCTACGAGCAGTACTTC
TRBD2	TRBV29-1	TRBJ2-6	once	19	CSVESSGRGRKSGANVLTF	TGCAGCGTTGAAAGCTCAGGACGCGGGAGGAAATCTGGGGCCAACGTCCTGACTTTC
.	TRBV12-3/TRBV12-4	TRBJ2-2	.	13	CASSGAWGGELFF	TGTGCCAGCAGTGGGGCGTGGGGCGGGGAGCTGTTTTTT
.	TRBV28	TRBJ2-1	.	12	CASRTWDNEQFF	TGTGCCAGCAGGACGTGGGACAATGAGCAGTTCTTC
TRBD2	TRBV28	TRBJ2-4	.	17	CASGSSGVPSPKNIQYF	TGTGCCAGCGGGTCTAGCGGGGTTCCTAGCCCCAAAAACATTCAGTACTTC